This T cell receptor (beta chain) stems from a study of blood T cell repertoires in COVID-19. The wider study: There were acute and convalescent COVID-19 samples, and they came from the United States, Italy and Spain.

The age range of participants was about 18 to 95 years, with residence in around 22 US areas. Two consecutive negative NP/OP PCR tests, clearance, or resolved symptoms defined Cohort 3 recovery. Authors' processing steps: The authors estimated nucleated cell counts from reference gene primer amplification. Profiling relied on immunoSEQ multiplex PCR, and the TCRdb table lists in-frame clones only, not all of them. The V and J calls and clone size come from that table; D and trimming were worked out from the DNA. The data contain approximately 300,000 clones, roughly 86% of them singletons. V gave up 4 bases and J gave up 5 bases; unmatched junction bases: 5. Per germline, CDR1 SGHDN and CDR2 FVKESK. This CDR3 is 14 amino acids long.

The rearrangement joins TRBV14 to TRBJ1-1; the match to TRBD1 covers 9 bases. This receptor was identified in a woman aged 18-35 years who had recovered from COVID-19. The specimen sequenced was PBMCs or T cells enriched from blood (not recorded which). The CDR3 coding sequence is TGTGCCAGCAGCCCGTACAGGGGGCGGACTGAAGCTTTCTTT. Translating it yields CASSPYRGRTEAFF.